Below, 21 T cell receptor beta chains from the same sample are listed, as sequenced in a study of control samples from healthy donors and cancer patients. Only in-frame clones appear in the TCRdb table, and some are missing; sequencing was by immunoSEQ multiplex PCR. The table shows 150,000 to 200,000 clones, with over 85% occurring only once. Material: blood. The receptors stem from a man aged 25 to 40 in good health.

This sequence joins TRBV7-9 and TRBJ1-5, with D possibly being TRBD1 (6 bases). Germline loops: CDR1 SEHNR, CDR2 FQNEAQ (reference sequence). The CDR3 totals 14 residues. V lost 1 base and J 2 bases, leaving 6 bases between the germline ends. CDR3 in DNA: TGTGCCAGCAGCTTAGAGGGGGGCAATCAGCCCCAGCATTTT. Protein sequence: CASSLEGGNQPQHF.

The rearrangement links TRBV4-3 to TRBJ2-1; tentatively, D is TRBD2 (5 bases). Per germline, CDR1 LGHNA and CDR2 YSLEER. With 1 base removed from V and 6 bases from J, the gap between germline ends came to 19 bases. The length of the CDR3 is 17 residues. The CDR3 DNA follows: TGCGCCAGCAGCCAAGCGGCGGGTAGGGCTGGGAGCAATGAGCAGTTCTTC. It is translated as CASSQAAGRAGSNEQFF.

V usage is TRBV27 and J usage is TRBJ1-5; tentatively, D is TRBD1 (6 bases). Germline values: CDR1 MNHEY, CDR2 SMNVEV (reference sequence). V gave up 9 bases and J gave up 6 bases, with 18 bases separating them. This CDR3 is built from 14 residues. DNA of the CDR3: TGTGCCAGTAAAGGGAGGGGGTCGGGTCAGCCCCAGCATTTT. As protein: CASKGRGSGQPQHF.

The chain carries TRBV30 and TRBJ2-2; D is perhaps TRBD1 (6 bases). The length of the CDR3 is 12 residues. V was trimmed by 8 bases and J by 6 bases, leaving 13 bases between them. Per germline, CDR1 GTSNPN and CDR2 SVGIG (reference sequence). CDR3: CAREGVSGELFF. CDR3 bases: TGTGCCCGCGAGGGGGTCTCCGGGGAGCTGTTTTTT. Full variable domain (remainder filled in from reference TRBV30 and TRBJ2-2): SQTIHQWPATLVQPVGSPLSLECTVEGTSNPNLYWYRQAAGRGLQLLFYSVGIGQISSEVPQNLSASRPQDRQFILSSKKLLLSDSGFYLCAREGVSGELFFGEGSRLTVL.

This clone was observed a few times. The chain couples TRBV2 to TRBJ1-5; D is unresolved. Germline CDR1 is SNHLY and CDR2 is FYNNEI. V was shortened by 4 bases and J by 0 bases, with 7 bases between the two germline ends. The CDR3 is 14 amino acids. CDR3: CASSVGISNQPQHF. CDR3 coding DNA: TGTGCCAGCAGTGTGGGGATTAGCAATCAGCCCCAGCATTTT.

In its sample, this clone was seen once. V gene TRBV19 combines with J gene TRBJ2-1; tentatively, D is TRBD1 or TRBD2 (5 bases each). CDR1 is LNHDA and CDR2 is SQIVND in the germline V gene (reference sequence). This CDR3 region has 15 residues. The V end was cut by 5 bases, the J end by 3 bases, with 14 bases between. The CDR3, as DNA: TGTGCCAGTAGTGCTGGGACGATCTACTACAATGAGCAGTTCTTC. It encodes CASSAGTIYYNEQFF.

On this clone itself: This specimen includes other DNA sequences encoding the same CDR3. The V and J genes are TRBV28 and TRBJ1-5; maybe TRBD1 (6 bases). The CDR3 is made up of 14 amino acids. The ends were cut back, 5 bases at V and 7 bases at J, with 15 bases in the middle. CDR1 MDHEN and CDR2 SYDVKM come from the germline V gene. The CDR3 DNA is TGTGCCAGCAGTCTACTCCAGGGGAACCAGCCCCAGCATTTT. Translation gives CASSLLQGNQPQHF.

The V gene is TRBV29-1, the J gene TRBJ1-2; 7 nucleotides line up with TRBD1. CDR3 length: 15 residues. Germline trimming cut 6 bases from V and 4 bases from J; bases unmatched to any gene: 14. The germline CDR1 and CDR2 sequences are SQVTM and ANQGSEA. CDR3: CSVDRVKRDLYGYTF. The CDR3, as DNA: TGCAGCGTAGACAGGGTAAAACGTGACCTCTATGGCTACACCTTC. Filled out from reference TRBV29-1 and TRBJ1-2, the complete variable domain reads SAVISQKPSRDICQRGTSLTIQCQVDSQVTMMFWYRQQPGQSLTLIATANQGSEATYESGFVIDKFPISRPNLTFSTLTVSNMSPEDSSIYLCSVDRVKRDLYGYTFGSGTRLTVV.

The chain links TRBV30 to TRBJ1-5; 7 positions match TRBD1. CDR3 length: 12 residues. V dropped 7 bases and J dropped 4; count of bases not matched to a gene: 4. Germline V gene lookup returns CDR1 GTSNPN and CDR2 SVGIG (reference sequence). The CDR3 loop reads CASKDRNQPQHF. The CDR3 coding sequence is TGTGCCTCAAAGGACAGGAATCAGCCCCAGCATTTT.

This chain uses TRBV2 with TRBJ2-3, with a tentative D call TRBD2 (6 bases). The CDR3 is 13 residues long. Per germline, CDR1 SNHLY and CDR2 FYNNEI. V lost 7 bases to trimming and J lost 3 bases, with 11 bases between them. The CDR3: CASKEGRTDTQYF. CDR3 coding DNA: TGTGCCAGCAAGGAGGGGCGTACAGATACGCAGTATTTT.

The chain uses TRBV18 and TRBJ1-1; D remains ambiguous. The CDR3 covers 13 residues. Trimming pared 3 bases from V and 1 base from J, leaving 6 bases between. Germline values: CDR1 KGHSH, CDR2 LQKENI. The CDR3 DNA reads TGTGCCAGCTCACCGGCACAGAACACTGAAGCTTTCTTT. Amino acid sequence: CASSPAQNTEAFF.

The V call is TRBV29-1, the J call TRBJ1-1; D unclear. Germline V gives CDR1 SQVTM, CDR2 ANQGSEA. Trimming cost V 3 bases and J 1 base, with 12 bases left between them. The CDR3 is made up of 14 amino acids. CDR3 region: CSVDVLGRNTEAFF. The CDR3 DNA reads TGCAGCGTTGATGTTCTGGGAAGGAACACTGAAGCTTTCTTT.

The rearrangement uses TRBV20-1 and TRBJ2-7, with no clear D. Looked up from germline, CDR1 is DFQATT and CDR2 is SNEGSKA (reference sequence). This CDR3 has 12 amino acids. V was shortened by 3 bases and J by 0 bases, with 6 bases between the two germline ends. CDR3 region: CSASLSSYEQYF. The CDR3 region has the DNA TGCAGTGCTAGTCTCAGCTCCTACGAGCAGTACTTC.

This rearrangement joins TRBV19 to TRBJ1-1, with D possibly matching TRBD1 (5 bases). Germline CDR1 LNHDA, CDR2 SQIVND (reference sequence). The CDR3 runs to 14 residues. Trimming removed 0 bases from V and 7 bases from J, with 12 bases in between. CDR3 nucleotide sequence: TGTGCCAGTAGTATAGAAGGCAGGGACGGTGAAGCTTTCTTT. This codes for CASSIEGRDGEAFF.

The chain uses TRBV30 and TRBJ2-3; D is undetermined. Trimming removed 2 bases from V and 1 base from J, with 10 bases in between. Germline V CDR1 and CDR2: GTSNPN, SVGIG (reference sequence). This CDR3 has 14 amino acids. The CDR3 nucleotides read TGTGCCTGGAGTTGGCAGTGGGGCACAGATACGCAGTATTTT. It is translated as CAWSWQWGTDTQYF.

The rearrangement uses TRBV15 and TRBJ2-7, with TRBD1 as a possible D gene (6 bases). CDR1 and CDR2 (germline): LNHNV, YYDKDF (reference sequence). Trimming shortened V by 0 bases and J by 3 bases, and 9 bases separated the two germline ends. The CDR3 covers 14 residues. The CDR3 DNA sequence: TGTGCCACCAGCAGAGATAAAGGGGGCTACGAGCAGTACTTC. It encodes CATSRDKGGYEQYF.

The J gene is TRBJ1-1, the V gene TRBV30, with D tentatively TRBD1 (6 bases). V was clipped by 0 bases and J by 7 bases, with 15 bases between them. The CDR3 has 14 amino acids. Germline CDR1 is GTSNPN and CDR2 is SVGIG (reference sequence). As DNA, the CDR3 is TGTGCCTGGAGTGTACGCCGGACAGACTATGAAGCTTTCTTT. This gives the protein CAWSVRRTDYEAFF.

The rearrangement uses TRBV7-6 and TRBJ1-2; 8 bases agree with TRBD1. The CDR3 is 13 residues long. Germline V gene data show CDR1 as SGHVS and CDR2 as FNYEAQ. The ends lost 3 bases at V and 6 bases at J; junction bases unmatched: 3. In DNA, the CDR3 is TGTGCCAGCAGCTTCCTACAGGGGGATGGCTACACCTTC. Protein: CASSFLQGDGYTF. Full variable domain (rest looked up from reference TRBV7-6 and TRBJ1-2): GAGVSQSPRYKVTKRGQDVALRCDPISGHVSLYWYRQALGQGPEFLTYFNYEAQQDKSGLPNDRFSAERPEGSISTLTIQRTEQRDSAMYRCASSFLQGDGYTFGSGTRLTVV.

V usage is TRBV9 and J usage is TRBJ2-7, with TRBD2 matching 11 bases. Germline values: CDR1 SGDLS, CDR2 YYNGEE. With V trimmed by 3 bases and J by 2 bases, 7 bases remained unmatched. The CDR3 extends over 16 amino acids. In nucleotides, the CDR3 is TGTGCCAGCAGCGCCACTAGCGGGGGAAAACCCTACGAGCAGTACTTC. Translating gives CASSATSGGKPYEQYF.

This clone was detected once. The chain is built from TRBV7-9 and TRBJ1-4; D gene ambiguous. The CDR3 runs to 11 residues. V lost 5 bases, J lost 6 bases, and 4 bases lay in between. Germline V lookup: CDR1 SEHNR, CDR2 FQNEAQ (reference sequence). The CDR3 nucleotides read TGTGCCAGCAGCCGCGATGAAAAACTGTTTTTT. Translation: CASSRDEKLFF.

The V gene is TRBV3-1 (or the pseudogene TRBV3-2), the J gene TRBJ2-1; 9 bases line up with TRBD2. Germline values: CDR1 LGHDT, CDR2 YNNKEL (reference sequence). This CDR3 contains 14 residues. J lost 4 bases, V lost 3 bases, and 1 base had no gene match. Here the CDR3 DNA reads TGTGCCAGCAGCCAGCGGGAGGGGTACAATGAGCAGTTCTTC. Translated, it gives CASSQREGYNEQFF.